This TCR beta chain was captured by sequencing in a study of T cell clonotyping in hematopoietic cell transplantation (dated by TCRdb to 2020 to 2022). A note on the overall study: A total of fewer than 150 blood samples were gathered in the study from roughly 37 consecutive transplant recipients along with their related donors. Patient recruitment ran from 2015 to early 2017, and follow-up continued until late 2020 or death.

This clone was detected once. The clone's antigen remains unknown. No much larger clone exists at a distance of one base, and base qualities are not known. TCR beta CDR3 regions were amplified from genomic DNA with the immunoSEQ assay, a bias-controlled multiplex PCR using V- and J-specific primers. A proprietary barcode and Illumina adapter sequences were added to the CDR3 amplicons in a second PCR step. CDR3 libraries were sequenced on an Illumina MiSeq instrument. Per the original workflow: Export and quality control were performed with immunoSEQ Analyzer 3.0, and downstream analyses were performed with R Bioconductor and Immunarch. Repertoire metrics were calculated using only productive rearrangements within the normalized downsampled data set. In the normalized cohort, a clonotype counted as pathologically expanded if the clonotype was larger than 5 templates. The Inverse Simpson Index served as the measure of repertoire diversity. CMV-specificity analyses were carried out on the non-normalized data set to capture all clonotypes. The table comes from immuneACCESS by way of TCRdb, which keeps in-frame sequences with V and J called. Part of the clones is missing from these tables; in studies checked, under half for an unresolved V gene and the rest for unknown reasons. V and J calls and clone size come straight from that table; D and trimming were deduced from the DNA. The sample records roughly 10,000 clones, under 90% of which are singletons. 30% to 40% of the sample lies in the top ten.

General study outcomes and caveats: After transplant, TCR diversity in recipients dropped, and pathologically expanded clonotypes increased progressively from day 30 to day 180. The sample size was limited, and CD4 and CD8 repertoire contributions could not be separated because cells were not sorted. Donor and pretransplant recipient Inverse Simpson Index values predicted broader posttransplant TCR repertoire diversity. Only a small fraction of recipient repertoires overlapped donor repertoires, with over 97% appearing de novo at the given depth.

Reading the label with the study, this specimen's time point is: 180 days after allo-HCT. Blood from recipients was drawn about 28 days before transplant and again at days 30, 100 and 180 after transplant. Nuclei Lysis Solution was used to extract genomic DNA from fresh or cryopreserved unfractionated peripheral blood mononuclear cells. The sequencing here drew on PBMCs, taken 180 days after allogeneic stem cell transplant. The clonotype comes from a male patient aged 60-69 years who had an allogeneic stem cell transplant from an unrelated donor, so the T cells may come from the graft donor. Some clones in this sample may be carry-over from other donors' samples.

CDR3 loop: CASSQDLWQGAGKLFF. The DNA is TGCGCCAGCAGCCAAGATCTGTGGCAGGGGGCCGGAAAACTGTTTTTT. Rearrangement joined TRBV4-3 to TRBJ1-4; TRBD1 lines up with 8 middle nucleotides. There are 16 amino acids in the CDR3, from cysteine to phenylalanine inclusive. The sequence is cut down to CDR3 DNA, 48 bases in frame from base 1. Ends trimmed: V by 0 bases, J by 10 bases; bases unmatched to a gene: 10. The germline V gene provides CDR1 LGHNA and CDR2 YSLEER.